This T cell receptor (beta chain) was captured by sequencing in a study of T cells after somatic rescue of genetic block. The data were produced by immunoSEQ multiplex PCR, yet TCRdb's version contains in-frame clones alone and is incomplete. The sample shows approximately 71,000 clones, less than 95% of them seen only once. Per the germline V gene, CDR1 is LNHNV and CDR2 is YYDKDF (reference sequence). The CDR3 consists of 14 residues. Trimming removed 11 bases at V and 4 bases at J, with 18 bases between. This clonotype was sampled from a man aged 40-49 years. The sequenced sample was peripheral blood mononuclear cells (PBMCs). J is TRBJ1-3 and V is TRBV15; D remains ambiguous. The CDR3 bases are TGTGCCTCCGCAGCGGCAGCCAGAGGAAACACCATATATTTT. Its translation: CASAAAARGNTIYF.